These 12 T cell receptor beta chains share one sample of origin, sequenced in a study of blood T cell repertoires in COVID-19. Here immunoSEQ multiplex PCR was the method, and the copy in TCRdb shows in-frame clones only, minus some. The sample includes 390,000 or so clones, 90% of them seen just once. Sequenced sample: peripheral blood. Receptors originate from a man aged 18 to 29 with active or convalescent COVID-19.

This CDR3 reads CASSQIGQGYEQYF. The CDR3 coding sequence is TGTGCCAGCTCACAGATAGGACAGGGCTACGAGCAGTACTTC. The chain joins TRBV18 to TRBJ2-7; TRBD1 agrees at 8 bases. Germline trimming cut 4 bases from V and 3 bases from J; bases unmatched to any gene: 5. CDR3 size: 14 residues. The germline V gene has CDR1 KGHSH and CDR2 LQKENI.

The chain recombines TRBV7-9 with TRBJ1-2; D gene unclear. There are 13 residues in the CDR3. CDR1 is SEHNR, CDR2 FQNEAQ, per germline (reference sequence). V was pared by 4 bases and J by 8 bases, with 14 bases between. The CDR3 reads CASSSGRHWGYTF. DNA for the CDR3: TGTGCCAGCAGCTCCGGGAGACATTGGGGCTACACCTTC.

This chain uses TRBV7-9 with TRBJ1-6; a weak D match, TRBD1 (5 bases). Per germline, CDR1 SEHNR and CDR2 FQNEAQ (reference sequence). The CDR3 is 14 amino acids. The ends were cut back, 5 bases at V and 7 bases at J, with 12 bases in the middle. The CDR3 protein is CASSLDSTNSPLHF. The CDR3, as DNA: TGTGCCAGCAGCCTCGACAGTACCAATTCACCCCTCCACTTT.

The chain couples TRBV29-1 to TRBJ2-3; D uncertain. Germline V gene lookup returns CDR1 SQVTM and CDR2 ANQGSEA. The CDR3 contains 13 residues. Trimming took off 5 bases at V and 4 bases at J, with 13 bases between the two ends. The CDR3 nucleotides read TGCAGCGTTCGAGGCCGGAGCGCAGATACGCAGTATTTT. Residues: CSVRGRSADTQYF.

This chain links TRBV5-8 with TRBJ1-4, with TRBD1 matching 9 bases. After removal of 4 bases from V and 7 bases from J, the junction contained 11 bases not matched to a gene. Germline assignment: CDR1 SGHTS and CDR2 YDEGEE. The CDR3 is made up of 16 amino acids. The chain's CDR3 is CASSKYRTGESEKLFF. In DNA form, the CDR3 reads TGTGCCAGCAGCAAGTACCGGACAGGGGAATCTGAAAAACTGTTTTTT.

The rearrangement joins TRBV7-9 to TRBJ2-5; tentatively, D is TRBD1 (6 bases). The germline V gene encodes CDR1 SEHNR and CDR2 FQNEAQ (reference sequence). The CDR3 runs 14 residues. V was pared by 3 bases and J by 3 bases, with 11 bases between. Here the CDR3 reads CASSFYSGEETQYF. As DNA, the CDR3 is TGTGCCAGCAGCTTTTATTCAGGGGAAGAGACCCAGTACTTC.

In its sample, this clone was seen once. The rearrangement joins TRBV7-2 to TRBJ2-3; 16 positions match TRBD2. J was trimmed by 6 bases and V by 4 bases; bases with no gene match: 10. This CDR3 is 18 amino acids long. Germline CDR1 is SGHTA and CDR2 is FQGNSA. The CDR3 here is CASSSPGLAGGAGDTQYF. In nucleotides, the CDR3 is TGTGCCAGCAGCTCTCCGGGACTAGCGGGAGGGGCAGGGGATACGCAGTATTTT.

CDR3 sequence (DNA): TGTGCCAGCAGTTTGCAGGGGCCCCAGCATTTT. This codes for CASSLQGPQHF. The chain couples TRBV12-3 or TRBV12-4 to TRBJ1-5, with D possibly being TRBD1 (5 bases). Between the trimmed V and J ends, which lost 3 bases and 9 bases, there was a span of 6 bases. This CDR3 contains 11 residues.

The chain couples TRBV5-4 to TRBJ2-7; 10 bases are a match to TRBD2. Germline assignment: CDR1 SGHNT and CDR2 YYREEE (reference sequence). Unmatched junction bases numbered 11, after V lost 4 bases and J lost 7 bases. This CDR3 region has 15 residues. The CDR3 bases are TGTGCCAGCAGCCCGAGGACTAGCGGTAGCATTGAGCAGTACTTC. It is translated as CASSPRTSGSIEQYF.

V usage is TRBV5-1 and J usage is TRBJ1-4, with 8 bases aligning to TRBD1. Germline assignment: CDR1 SGHRS and CDR2 YFSETQ. V gave up 4 bases and J gave up 3 bases; unmatched junction bases: 5. The CDR3 covers 15 residues. The CDR3 sequence: CASSEQTGANEKLFF. In DNA, the CDR3 is TGCGCCAGCAGCGAACAGACAGGGGCTAATGAAAAACTGTTTTTT.

This chain uses TRBV4-1 with TRBJ1-5, with D possibly matching TRBD1 (6 bases). CDR3 length equals 17 residues. The germline V gene encodes CDR1 MGHRA and CDR2 YSYEKL. V lost 2 bases to trimming and J lost 0 bases, with 14 bases between them. The CDR3 protein is CASSQRQDIYSNQPQHF. The CDR3 DNA reads as TGCGCCAGCAGCCAAAGACAGGATATTTATAGCAATCAGCCCCAGCATTTT.

The chain is built from TRBV3-1 (or the pseudogene TRBV3-2) and TRBJ2-1, with 8 bases matching TRBD2. Germline CDR1 reads LGHDT; CDR2 reads YNNKEL (reference sequence). Trimming at V came to 4 bases and at J to 5 bases, leaving 13 bases not matched to a gene. The CDR3 loop spans 17 amino acids. The CDR3 spells CASSLLPGLGGNNEQFF. The CDR3 region has the DNA TGTGCCAGCAGCCTGCTGCCGGGACTAGGAGGGAACAATGAGCAGTTCTTC.